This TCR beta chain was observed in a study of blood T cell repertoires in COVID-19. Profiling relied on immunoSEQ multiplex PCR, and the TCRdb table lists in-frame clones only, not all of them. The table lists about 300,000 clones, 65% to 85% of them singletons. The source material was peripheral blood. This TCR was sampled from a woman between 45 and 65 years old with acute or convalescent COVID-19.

The CDR3 loop reads CASRIQGELFF. CDR3 bases: TGTGCCAGCAGAATACAGGGGGAACTGTTTTTT. V gene TRBV12-3 or TRBV12-4 combines with J gene TRBJ1-4; 8 nucleotides match TRBD1. The V segment lost 6 bases and the J segment 12 bases; nucleotides outside the gene matches: 3. The CDR3 has 11 residues.